Each of the 14 T cell receptor beta chains below was sequenced from the same sample in a study of cytomegalovirus exposure and HLA in healthy donors. Amplification used 60 Vbeta primers and 13 Jbeta primers. Some clones are missing from TCRdb's copy, which holds only in-frame ones; the method was immunoSEQ multiplex PCR. This sample has fewer than 75,000 clones, with about 75% found just once. Sequenced input: PBMCs. The receptor source for this set is a man aged 70-80 years in good health and CMV-seronegative.

This clone was counted between two and nine times. The V call is TRBV19, the J call TRBJ1-4; TRBD1 aligns across 10 bases. The germline V gene has CDR1 LNHDA and CDR2 SQIVND (reference sequence). V lost 5 bases and J lost 6; bases outside the gene matches: 3. This CDR3 has 14 amino acids. CDR3 sequence (DNA): TGTGCCAGTAGTGCTGGGACAGGGGATGAAAAACTGTTTTTT. The encoded protein is CASSAGTGDEKLFF. The complete variable domain, with remaining parts taken from reference TRBV19 and TRBJ1-4, reads DGGITQSPKYLFRKEGQNVTLSCEQNLNHDAMYWYRQDPGQGLRLIYYSQIVNDFQKGDIAEGYSVSREKKESFPLTVTSAQKNPTAFYLCASSAGTGDEKLFFGSGTQLSVL.

The DNA for the CDR3 is TGCGCCAGCAGCCAATCGGGAGGGGCTAGCGTTCCAGATACGCAGTATTTT. Protein sequence: CASSQSGGASVPDTQYF. This sequence joins TRBV4-1 and TRBJ2-3, with 8 bases aligning to TRBD2. Trimming at V came to 2 bases and at J to 4 bases, leaving 11 bases not matched to a gene. CDR1 is MGHRA and CDR2 is YSYEKL in the germline V gene. This CDR3 has 17 amino acids.

The chain combines TRBV28 with TRBJ1-2, with 9 bases identical to TRBD1. J was trimmed by 3 bases and V by 5 bases; bases with no gene match: 10. Germline-derived CDR1 and CDR2 are MDHEN and SYDVKM. The CDR3 is 16 amino acids. This chain's CDR3 is CASSASGTGSYYGYTF. CDR3 sequence (DNA): TGTGCCAGCAGTGCCTCCGGGACAGGGAGCTACTATGGCTACACCTTC.

The rearrangement links TRBV11-2 to TRBJ1-4, with a weak D call TRBD1 (6 bases). Looked up from germline, CDR1 is SGHAT and CDR2 is FQNNGV. CDR3 length: 16 amino acids. Trimming took off 6 bases at V and 0 bases at J, with 14 bases between the two ends. In DNA form, the CDR3 reads TGTGCCAGCAGAACCGACAGGCTTGCAACTAATGAAAAACTGTTTTTT. Amino acid sequence: CASRTDRLATNEKLFF.

The chain is built from TRBV5-1 and TRBJ2-1, with 8 bases that match TRBD2. The CDR3 has 16 residues. Germline V gene sequence: CDR1 SGHRS, CDR2 YFSETQ. The V and J ends lost 0 bases and 10 bases, in that order; junction bases with no gene match: 12. CDR3 in amino acids: CASSLGAGGGGVEQFF. The CDR3 DNA sequence: TGCGCCAGCAGCTTGGGGGCGGGAGGAGGAGGCGTGGAGCAGTTCTTC.

This clone was observed a few times. As DNA, the CDR3 is TGTGCCAGCAGCAACATGGCCCTCTATGGCTACACCTTC. Amino acids: CASSNMALYGYTF. V is TRBV11-2 and J is TRBJ1-2, with D unresolved. CDR1 is SGHAT, CDR2 FQNNGV, per germline. The V and J ends lost 5 bases and 4 bases respectively, with 11 bases between them. This CDR3 contains 13 residues.

This clone has just one count. This chain uses TRBV5-1 with TRBJ1-4; 7 nucleotides align to TRBD1. CDR3 length: 17 residues. Trimming cost V 0 bases and J 6 bases; bases outside gene matches: 11. The germline V gene encodes CDR1 SGHRS and CDR2 YFSETQ. DNA of the CDR3: TGCGCCAGCAGCTTGGGCCCGACAGGGTCCGGTGATGAAAAACTGTTTTTT. Protein: CASSLGPTGSGDEKLFF.

This chain uses TRBV7-2 with TRBJ2-5, with 10 bases fitting TRBD2. Trimming took 5 bases from V and 4 from J; bases not matched to a gene: 4. The CDR3 runs 14 residues. CDR1 is SGHTA and CDR2 is FQGNSA in the germline V gene. The CDR3 sequence is CASSASGRGETQYF. Here the CDR3 DNA reads TGTGCCAGCAGCGCGAGCGGGAGGGGAGAGACCCAGTACTTC.

J is TRBJ1-1 and V is TRBV5-1; 10 bases are a match to TRBD1. The CDR3 is 14 amino acids. J was trimmed by 4 bases and V by 0 bases; bases with no gene match: 0. Germline V lookup: CDR1 SGHRS, CDR2 YFSETQ. The CDR3 reads CASSLGDRGTEAFF. CDR3 bases: TGCGCCAGCAGCTTGGGGGACAGGGGCACTGAAGCTTTCTTT.

The rearrangement joins TRBV27 to TRBJ1-1; TRBD1 is a possible D gene (6 bases). The CDR3 covers 15 residues. Germline V gene data show CDR1 as MNHEY and CDR2 as SMNVEV (reference sequence). The V and J ends lost 2 bases and 5 bases respectively, with 15 bases between them. The CDR3 sequence: CASSLVVGARTEAFF. CDR3 nucleotide sequence: TGTGCCAGCAGTTTAGTTGTGGGGGCGAGGACTGAAGCTTTCTTT.

This chain joins TRBV5-1 and TRBJ2-3; 12 bases line up with TRBD2. This CDR3 region has 16 residues. Germline V gene lookup returns CDR1 SGHRS and CDR2 YFSETQ. The junction had 7 bases not matched to a gene; V was cut back by 3 bases and J by 5 bases. The CDR3: CASSSGLAGMEDTQYF. CDR3 sequence (DNA): TGCGCCAGCAGCTCGGGACTAGCGGGCATGGAAGATACGCAGTATTTT.

The chain uses TRBV6-5 and TRBJ2-2; no clear D gene. This CDR3 spans 16 amino acids. Deletions cut 0 bases from V and 5 bases from J, with 13 bases between. From germline, CDR1 is MNHEY and CDR2 SVGAGI. The CDR3 protein is CASSYSPTVGTGELFF. The CDR3 region has the DNA TGTGCCAGCAGTTACTCCCCGACGGTCGGGACCGGGGAGCTGTTTTTT.

The J gene is TRBJ2-5, the V gene TRBV11-2; D ambiguous. This CDR3 is built from 12 residues. V was clipped by 1 base and J by 2 bases, with 2 bases between them. The germline V gene has CDR1 SGHAT and CDR2 FQNNGV. CDR3 DNA: TGTGCCAGCAGCTTAGTACAAGAGACCCAGTACTTC. This encodes CASSLVQETQYF.

V usage is TRBV7-2 and J usage is TRBJ2-1; 15 positions agree with TRBD2. The germline V gene has CDR1 SGHTA and CDR2 FQGNSA. V was pared by 5 bases and J by 6 bases, with 2 bases of the junction left unmatched. The CDR3 loop spans 15 amino acids. The CDR3 sequence: CASSTGLAGGNEQFF. The CDR3 DNA follows: TGTGCCAGCAGCACGGGACTAGCGGGGGGCAATGAGCAGTTCTTC.